This T cell receptor beta chain is from a study of CD8+CD57+ T cells in acquired aplastic anemia. CDR3 length: 15 amino acids. Trimming cost V 4 bases and J 0 bases, with 8 bases left between them. Germline values: CDR1 SGHTS, CDR2 YDEGEE. This clonotype was seen many times. Genomic DNA was employed as the template in profiling TCR beta VDJ and CDR3. One entry per CDR3 protein, called by TCRdb with MiXCR from the reads. The sample includes around 150,000 distinct CDR3 sequences, roughly two thirds of them seen just once. Patients selected for sequencing had displayed CD8+CD57+ cell expansion by flow cytometry. There were no patients without severe acquired aplastic anemia.

The clonotype originates from a human donor with aplastic anemia. The chain couples TRBV5-8 to TRBJ2-6; D unresolved. Material for sequencing was sorted CD4+, CD8+, or CD8+CD57+ T cells (not recorded which) from PBMCs. In DNA, the CDR3 is TGTGCCAGCAGCATAGGAGACTCTGGGGCCAACGTCCTGACTTTC. Amino acids: CASSIGDSGANVLTF.